This entry lists 26 T cell receptor beta chains sequenced from one sample in a study of T-cell memory formation after mild COVID-19. A single record per CDR3 protein comes from TCRdb applying MiXCR to the 5' RACE reads. The sample includes about 560,000 distinct CDR3 sequences, roughly 22% of them seen just once. The source material was PBMCs or a T cell subset sorted from them (not recorded which). Receptor source: an adult woman who had mild COVID-19 (a few samples of this study predate the infection). Cell type and time point are not known.

This clonotype turned up a few times. CDR3 loop: CATRNYQGLQFF. The CDR3 nucleotides are TGTGCCACTCGCAACTACCAGGGACTTCAGTTCTTC. The chain couples TRBV24-1 to TRBJ2-1; perhaps TRBD2 as D (6 bases). Trimming removed 10 bases at V and 13 bases at J, with 19 bases between. Germline CDR1 is KGHDR and CDR2 is SFDVKD. This CDR3 has 12 amino acids.

Ten or more counts support this clonotype. The CDR3: CASSLRYGYTF. Here the CDR3 DNA reads TGTGCCAGCAGCTTACGATATGGCTACACCTTC. The rearrangement uses TRBV7-2 and TRBJ1-2; D is ambiguous. CDR3 size: 11 residues. Germline values: CDR1 SGHTA, CDR2 FQGNSA. Trimming left V 2 bases short and J 5 bases short, with 3 bases between.

This clonotype was recorded a few times. The chain is built from TRBV20-1 and TRBJ2-5, with TRBD2 matching 8 bases. The germline CDR1 and CDR2 sequences are DFQATT and SNEGSKA (reference sequence). CDR3 length: 13 residues. V lost 0 bases to trimming and J lost 4 bases; unmatched junction nucleotides: 1. The CDR3 DNA sequence: TGCAGTGCTAGAGAGGCGGGGGGAGAGACCCAGTACTTC. It specifies CSAREAGGETQYF.

This clonotype was seen only a few times. The rearrangement joins TRBV6-5 to TRBJ2-5, with 8 bases identical to TRBD1. V was pared by 5 bases and J by 2 bases, with 10 bases of the junction left unmatched. The V gene's germline CDR1 is MNHEY and CDR2 SVGAGI. This CDR3 comprises 16 residues. The CDR3 loop reads CASSKDRDPPQETQYF. Written as DNA, the CDR3 is TGTGCCAGCAGTAAGGACAGGGACCCACCGCAAGAGACCCAGTACTTC.

This clonotype was counted a few times. The V gene is TRBV7-2, the J gene TRBJ1-4; tentatively, D is TRBD1 (6 bases). Trimming pared 4 bases from V and 4 bases from J, leaving 10 bases between. Germline V CDR1 and CDR2: SGHTA, FQGNSA. There are 14 residues in the CDR3. CDR3 in amino acids: CASSSGQFNEKLFF. The CDR3, as DNA: TGTGCCAGCAGCTCCGGACAGTTTAATGAAAAACTGTTTTTT.

V is TRBV24-1 and J is TRBJ2-1, with 7 bases lining up with TRBD1. V lost 3 bases and J lost 7; bases outside the gene matches: 8. Looked up from germline, CDR1 is KGHDR and CDR2 is SFDVKD. The CDR3 runs to 15 residues. The CDR3: CATSDPYRGRNEQFF. CDR3 in DNA: TGTGCCACCAGTGATCCGTACAGGGGTAGGAATGAGCAGTTCTTC.

This clonotype came up a few times. The chain combines TRBV12-3 or TRBV12-4 with TRBJ2-1; 7 positions match TRBD2. The CDR3 extends over 19 amino acids. V shed 1 base, J shed 0 bases, and the junction held 12 bases outside the gene matches. The CDR3 sequence: CASSLGAGVYGSSYNEQFF. The CDR3 nucleotides are TGTGCCAGCAGTTTAGGCGCGGGAGTATATGGGAGCTCCTACAATGAGCAGTTCTTC.

This clonotype was found a few times. J is TRBJ2-1 and V is TRBV7-9; D possibly corresponds to TRBD2 (5 bases). CDR3 size: 14 residues. Germline CDR1 and CDR2: SEHNR and FQNEAQ (reference sequence). The V end was cut by 2 bases, the J end by 2 bases, with 7 bases between. The CDR3 DNA reads as TGTGCCAGCAGCTTATCGAGGGCCTACAATGAGCAGTTCTTC. Residues: CASSLSRAYNEQFF.

The chain combines TRBV20-1 with TRBJ2-7, with 8 bases aligning to TRBD1. Germline assignment: CDR1 DFQATT and CDR2 SNEGSKA (reference sequence). V lost 3 bases, J lost 3 bases, and 7 bases stayed unmatched. The CDR3 contains 14 residues. This chain's CDR3 is CSASPRDRIYEQYF. Written as DNA, the CDR3 is TGCAGTGCTAGCCCCCGGGACAGGATCTACGAGCAGTACTTC.

The chain links TRBV4-2 to TRBJ1-1, with TRBD1 matching over 7 bases. Germline loops: CDR1 LGHNA, CDR2 YNFKEQ. The CDR3 covers 16 residues. Unmatched junction bases numbered 6, after V lost 1 base and J lost 1 base. CDR3 coding DNA: TGTGCCAGCAGCCAAGGGGCGACAGGGCAGAACACTGAAGCTTTCTTT. Protein product: CASSQGATGQNTEAFF.

This clonotype was seen more than once but under ten times. This chain uses TRBV7-9 with TRBJ1-1, with TRBD1 as a possible D gene (6 bases). From germline, CDR1 is SEHNR and CDR2 FQNEAQ (reference sequence). The CDR3 loop spans 16 amino acids. V was pared by 4 bases and J by 2 bases, with 17 bases between. The CDR3 protein is CASSSAWTDPNTEAFF. The CDR3 nucleotides read TGTGCCAGCAGCTCGGCTTGGACAGATCCAAACACTGAAGCTTTCTTT. Using reference TRBV7-9 and TRBJ1-1 for the parts outside the CDR3, the full variable domain is DTGVSQNPRHKITKRGQNVTFRCDPISEHNRLYWYRQTLGQGPEFLTYFQNEAQLEKSRLLSDRFSAERPKGSFSTLEIQRTEQGDSAMYLCASSSAWTDPNTEAFFGQGTRLTVV.

The chain uses TRBV24-1 and TRBJ2-1; 7 bases agree with TRBD2. The CDR3 covers 14 residues. V lost 7 bases and J lost 5; bases outside the gene matches: 7. Germline V gene lookup returns CDR1 KGHDR and CDR2 SFDVKD. CDR3 region: CATSPGLLHNEQFF. Here the CDR3 DNA reads TGTGCCACCAGCCCGGGACTATTACACAATGAGCAGTTCTTC.

This clonotype was observed a handful of times. The genes are TRBV3-1 and TRBJ2-3; 12 bases align to TRBD2. This CDR3 has 16 residues. Germline V gene lookup returns CDR1 LGHDT and CDR2 YNNKEL (reference sequence). V was clipped by 5 bases and J by 4 bases; unmatched bases: 7. The CDR3 coding sequence is TGTGCCAGCAGCGACAGACTAGCGGGGGCGTCAGATACGCAGTATTTT. Translation gives CASSDRLAGASDTQYF.

J is TRBJ1-2 and V is TRBV7-8, with D tentatively TRBD1 (6 bases). With 5 bases removed from V and 4 bases from J, the gap between germline ends came to 14 bases. The germline gives CDR1 SGHVS, CDR2 FQNEAQ. The CDR3 runs 14 residues. The CDR3 reads CASSRRGDLYGYTF. CDR3 nucleotides: TGTGCCAGCAGCCGAAGGGGGGACCTCTATGGCTACACCTTC.

This clonotype came up a few times. The chain combines TRBV12-3 or TRBV12-4 with TRBJ1-5, with D maybe TRBD1 (6 bases). This CDR3 spans 13 amino acids. Trimming took 9 bases from V and 5 from J, leaving 14 bases between them. This CDR3 reads CASSLGGHQPQHF. DNA of the CDR3: TGTGCCAGTAGTCTCGGGGGGCATCAGCCCCAGCATTTT.

The chain uses TRBV5-6 and TRBJ1-6; no reliable D call. V lost 4 bases and J 8 bases, leaving 16 bases between the germline ends. The germline V gene encodes CDR1 SGHDT and CDR2 YYEEEE. There are 15 residues in the CDR3. CDR3 DNA: TGTGCCAGCAGCCCGCTCGGGCCTGGGGATTCACCCCTCCACTTT. Translation: CASSPLGPGDSPLHF.

The table lists this clonotype with a few counts. This chain links TRBV5-1 with TRBJ2-1, with 8 positions matching TRBD2. V was pared by 3 bases and J by 6 bases, with 11 bases of the junction left unmatched. Germline-derived CDR1 and CDR2 are SGHRS and YFSETQ. This CDR3 region has 16 residues. The CDR3 region has the DNA TGCGCCAGCAGCTCTGCCGTAGCGGGGCCCCGCAATGAGCAGTTCTTC. Protein product: CASSSAVAGPRNEQFF. The full variable domain, rest sourced from reference TRBV5-1 and TRBJ2-1, is KAGVTQTPRYLIKTRGQQVTLSCSPISGHRSVSWYQQTPGQGLQFLFEYFSETQRNKGNFPGRFSGRQFSNSRSEMNVSTLELGDSALYLCASSSAVAGPRNEQFFGPGTRLTVL.

V is TRBV5-4 and J is TRBJ1-1; TRBD1 aligns across 7 bases. CDR1 is SGHNT, CDR2 YYREEE, per germline (reference sequence). V dropped 3 bases and J dropped 5; count of bases not matched to a gene: 13. The CDR3 loop spans 16 amino acids. The CDR3 protein is CASSSYDRDTWTEAFF. In nucleotides, the CDR3 is TGTGCCAGCAGCTCATATGACAGGGACACTTGGACTGAAGCTTTCTTT.

V usage is TRBV11-2 and J usage is TRBJ2-1, with D possibly being TRBD2 (5 bases). Trimming removed 0 bases at V and 11 bases at J, with 17 bases between. CDR3 length: 15 residues. The germline CDR1 and CDR2 sequences are SGHAT and FQNNGV. Here the CDR3 reads CASSLEHAGPLKQFF. Here the CDR3 DNA reads TGTGCCAGCAGCTTAGAGCACGCGGGCCCCCTGAAGCAGTTCTTC.

This clonotype occurred a few times. This chain uses TRBV2 with TRBJ2-2; D uncertain. From germline, CDR1 is SNHLY and CDR2 FYNNEI. The germline V and J ends were trimmed by 4 bases and 5 bases, with 8 bases remaining between them. CDR3 size: 13 residues. The CDR3 DNA sequence: TGTGCCAGCAGTGTACTATCGACCGGGGAGCTGTTTTTT. Residues: CASSVLSTGELFF.

This clonotype was detected only a few times. The rearrangement links TRBV6-2 or TRBV6-3 to TRBJ2-7; D is possibly TRBD2 (5 bases). Germline loops: CDR1 MNHEY, CDR2 SVGEGT. The germline V and J ends were trimmed by 8 bases and 9 bases, with 14 bases remaining between them. The CDR3 is 11 amino acids. The CDR3 is CASGPGGSQYF. The CDR3 DNA reads as TGTGCCAGCGGGCCCGGAGGTTCGCAGTACTTC.

This clonotype has just a few counts. This chain connects TRBV7-9 to TRBJ2-1, with 12 bases matching TRBD2. This CDR3 spans 16 amino acids. The V and J ends lost 5 bases and 6 bases, in that order; junction bases with no gene match: 8. Per germline, CDR1 SEHNR and CDR2 FQNEAQ (reference sequence). The CDR3 DNA reads TGTGCCAGCAGCCCCCTGACTAGCGGGAGTGGCAATGAGCAGTTCTTC. Translation: CASSPLTSGSGNEQFF.

This clonotype has just a few counts. The CDR3 loop is CASSAGLVPYNEQFF. The CDR3 DNA follows: TGTGCCAGCAGCGCGGGACTAGTGCCATACAATGAGCAGTTCTTC. The chain recombines TRBV9 with TRBJ2-1, with 8 positions matching TRBD2. This CDR3 contains 15 residues. Germline CDR1 is SGDLS and CDR2 is YYNGEE. Germline trimming cut 3 bases from V and 4 bases from J; bases unmatched to any gene: 6.

The chain combines TRBV24-1 with TRBJ2-7; weak D call: TRBD2 (6 bases). Germline V gene data show CDR1 as KGHDR and CDR2 as SFDVKD. The CDR3 totals 13 residues. Trimming took off 12 bases at V and 0 bases at J, with 14 bases between the two ends. The CDR3 DNA sequence: TGTGCCTCCGATGCGGGGAGCTCCTACGAGCAGTACTTC. Its protein product is CASDAGSSYEQYF.

This clonotype was recorded a few times. This chain connects TRBV7-9 to TRBJ1-2, with D possibly matching TRBD1 (5 bases). Trimming took 4 bases from V and 2 from J, leaving 8 bases between them. The CDR3 consists of 13 residues. Germline values: CDR1 SEHNR, CDR2 FQNEAQ (reference sequence). CDR3: CASSYRDNYGYTF. CDR3 nucleotide sequence: TGTGCCAGCAGCTACCGGGACAACTATGGCTACACCTTC.

The V and J genes are TRBV7-2 and TRBJ2-3; D gene uncertain. Germline values: CDR1 SGHTA, CDR2 FQGNSA. The CDR3 extends over 14 amino acids. Trimming cost V 7 bases and J 6 bases, with 17 bases left between them. CDR3 loop: CASNTRGVSDTQYF. In DNA, the CDR3 is TGTGCCAGCAACACCCGTGGGGTTTCGGATACGCAGTATTTT.